This passage covers 2 T cell receptor beta chains from one sample sequenced in a study of cytomegalovirus exposure and HLA in healthy donors. PCR involved 60 Vbeta and 13 Jbeta primers. Libraries were prepared by immunoSEQ multiplex PCR; TCRdb keeps only in-frame clonotypes and omits some of them. The sample lists some 120,000 clones; around 77% were seen once. Sequencing was performed on PBMCs. These receptor sequences come from a man aged 35-49 years in good health and CMV-seropositive.

V usage is TRBV28 and J usage is TRBJ2-7, with TRBD2 matching over 8 bases. This CDR3 contains 11 residues. V lost 4 bases and J lost 12; bases outside the gene matches: 5. CDR1 is MDHEN and CDR2 is SYDVKM in the germline V gene. In nucleotides, the CDR3 is TGTGCCAGCAGTTCGGGGGGGCTTCCGTACTTC. It codes for CASSSGGLPYF. Based on the CDR3 plus reference TRBV28 and TRBJ2-7, the full variable domain is DVKVTQSSRYLVKRTGEKVFLECVQDMDHENMFWYRQDPGLGLRLIYFSYDVKMKEKGDIPEGYSVSREKKERFSLILESASTNQTSMYLCASSSGGLPYFGPGTRLTVT.

CDR3 sequence reads: CASRDGTLNNQPQHF. The CDR3 nucleotides read TGTGCCAGCAGGGACGGGACTCTAAACAATCAGCCCCAGCATTTT. V usage is TRBV6-1 and J usage is TRBJ1-5; weak D call: TRBD1 (5 bases). Germline V gene sequence: CDR1 MNHNS, CDR2 SASEGT. The length of the CDR3 is 15 residues. Trimming took off 6 bases at V and 3 bases at J, with 15 bases between the two ends.